This T cell receptor (beta chain) was obtained from a study of T-cell reconstitution after alpha-beta-depleted transplantation in children. The study's findings and limits: Fresh T-cell production supplied most of the T-cell counts and diversity seen one year after transplant.

This CDR3 region has 16 residues. Germline loops: CDR1 MDHEN, CDR2 SYDVKM. Trimming cost V 6 bases and J 3 bases; bases outside gene matches: 9. As regards this clonotype: As yet, its antigen is unknown.

This sample's TCRbeta library carried unique molecular identifier barcodes. In TCRdb, the PCR reads were re-called with MiXCR into one record per CDR3 protein. The sample has about 980,000 distinct CDR3 sequences, about 29% seen once. V usage is TRBV28 and J usage is TRBJ1-5, with 9 positions matching TRBD1. This clonotype originated in a boy less than two years old who had a stem cell transplant for SCID, so the T cells may come from the graft donor. The sequencing here drew on PBMCs, mostly from graft donor cells, taken 360 days after TCRalphabeta/CD19-depleted stem cell transplant. The CDR3 nucleotides read TGTGCCAGCAGCCCTTTAGGGACAGGGCTCAATCAGCCCCAGCATTTT. Translation: CASSPLGTGLNQPQHF.